This T cell receptor beta chain was captured by sequencing in a study of cytomegalovirus exposure and HLA in healthy donors. Study conclusions and caveats: A later analysis by the authors found several of the most significant clusters apparently linked to common viral pathogens.

The PCR had 60 Vbeta and 13 Jbeta primers. Measured with immunoSEQ multiplex PCR; TCRdb has only the in-frame clones, and not every one. The table lists 50,000 to 65,000 clones, more than 65% of them singletons. CDR3 length equals 14 residues. The V gene's germline CDR1 is MRHNA and CDR2 SNTAGT. Deletions cut 6 bases from V and 10 bases from J, with 19 bases between. Healthy people donating bone marrow made up the donors. When sampled, the donors appeared nominally healthy, though they likely had unrecorded immune exposures. About this clone: Antigen unknown.

The V and J genes are TRBV6-4 and TRBJ2-1; perhaps TRBD2 as D (6 bases). The specimen was PBMCs. The receptor's source is a woman in her late teens or twenties in good health and CMV-seronegative. CDR3 DNA sequence: TGTGCCAGCAGCCCCTCTAGCGAGGGGCGGGAGCAGTTCTTC. This translates into CASSPSSEGREQFF.